The 2 T cell receptor beta chains reported below all come from one sample, sequenced in a study of T-cell reconstitution after alpha-beta-depleted transplantation in children listed by TCRdb under 2016. Libraries came from PCR. The sequencer was an Illumina HiSeq 2500. TCR libraries were prepared with molecular barcoding, using unique molecular identifiers to normalize TCRbeta repertoire quantification. Starting from the raw public reads, TCRdb applied fastp trimming at Q25, assembled clones with MiXCR and retained in-frame beta chains. Rows with one shared CDR3 protein collapse into an entry with the most common genes and DNA. This sample lists approximately 510,000 distinct CDR3 sequences; about 17% were detected once. Around 3.3% of the sample is taken by the ten largest. Sequencing was performed on PBMCs from the stem cell graft donor, taken from the stem cell graft. Source of these receptors: a human donor who donated a stem cell graft to a child with acute lymphoblastic leukemia.

This clonotype turned up a few times. The chain recombines TRBV20-1 with TRBJ2-5; no firm D call. This CDR3 spans 13 amino acids. Germline CDR1 is DFQATT and CDR2 is SNEGSKA (reference sequence). The V end was cut by 6 bases, the J end by 5 bases, with 16 bases between. CDR3 sequence reads: CSAPGASGETQYF. The CDR3 DNA reads TGCAGTGCCCCAGGAGCGTCGGGCGAGACCCAGTACTTC.

This clonotype was recorded a few times. The chain carries TRBV29-1 and TRBJ2-7; TRBD1 might be the D (5 bases). The CDR3 spans 15 residues. Germline V gene sequence: CDR1 SQVTM, CDR2 ANQGSEA. V shed 0 bases and J shed 0 bases, with 12 bases lying between them. CDR3 sequence (DNA): TGCAGCGTTGAAGATCGAACAGGCTTCTCCTACGAGCAGTACTTC. Translation gives CSVEDRTGFSYEQYF.